This T cell receptor (delta chain) was sequenced during a study of gammadelta T cells in human blood. Study observations and caveats: Microbial exposure appeared to drive polyclonal γδ T cell expansion after birth.

TCRdb applied CATT to the RT-PCR reads for clone calling. The table has 750 to 950 delta-chain clones, around 51% seen once; the top ten hold about 24%. CDR3 length equals 15 residues. CDR1 GEAIGNYY and CDR2 EKD come from the germline V gene. This clone appeared a few times. Its antigen is still unknown. This DNA's translation differs at residue 3 from TCRdb's protein, which comes from a much larger clone; a read error is likely, and the protein shown is translated from the DNA. Sequenced sample: Vgamma9Vdelta2 gamma-delta T cells from cord blood. This TCR derives from a newborn. The rearrangement uses TRDV2 and TRDJ2; D not resolved. The chain's CDR3 is CARDARGRLTAQLFF. The CDR3 coding sequence is TGTGCCCGTGACGCACGTGGTCGCTTGACAGCACAACTCTTCTTT.